The 9 T cell receptor beta chains given below trace back to one sample, sequenced in a study of T-cell memory formation after mild COVID-19. TCRdb itself ran the 5' RACE reads through MiXCR, one entry per CDR3 protein. The data show 150,000 or so distinct CDR3 sequences, 13% to 15% seen once. The specimen sequenced was PBMCs or a T cell subset sorted from them (not recorded which). Receptors originate from an adult woman who had mild COVID-19 (a few samples of this study predate the infection). Cell type and time point are not known.

This chain joins TRBV12-2 and TRBJ2-7; TRBD2 is the table's D call, not checked against the DNA. TRBV12-2 is an annotated pseudogene. The CDR3 consists of 18 residues. The CDR3 region has the DNA TGTGCAAGTCGCTTAGCGCGGTTCGAGCGGGAAAGCTCCTACGAGCAGTACTTC. Its protein is CASRLARFERESSYEQYF.

This clonotype was counted a few times. V is TRBV5-4 and J is TRBJ2-3; the match to TRBD1 covers 9 bases. The V segment lost 0 bases and the J segment 1 base; nucleotides outside the gene matches: 0. Germline-derived CDR1 and CDR2 are SGHNT and YYREEE (reference sequence). This CDR3 region has 15 residues. CDR3 DNA sequence: TGTGCCAGCAGCTTGGACAGGGGGCGCACAGATACGCAGTATTTT. Translation: CASSLDRGRTDTQYF.

This clonotype appeared a few times. The chain recombines TRBV6-6 with TRBJ2-5; 8 bases map to TRBD1. CDR1 MNHNY and CDR2 SVGAGI come from the germline V gene (reference sequence). The CDR3 length is 16 residues. Trimming took 5 bases from V and 1 from J; bases not matched to a gene: 9. The DNA for the CDR3 is TGTGCCAGCAGTCGCGGACAGGGCTCCTTCCAAGAGACCCAGTACTTC. Translated, it gives CASSRGQGSFQETQYF.

V and J are TRBV6-6 and TRBJ2-6; a possible D gene is TRBD2 (6 bases). Trimming removed 6 bases from V and 3 bases from J, with 21 bases in between. The germline gives CDR1 MNHNY, CDR2 SVGAGI (reference sequence). CDR3 length: 18 residues. CDR3: CASSPQVGGAVGANVLTF. CDR3 coding DNA: TGTGCCAGCAGCCCCCAGGTCGGCGGGGCGGTTGGGGCCAACGTCCTGACTTTC.

The table lists this clonotype with a few counts. The chain is built from TRBV18 and TRBJ2-7, with D perhaps matching TRBD1 (6 bases). The germline CDR1 and CDR2 sequences are KGHSH and LQKENI. The CDR3 has 13 residues. V dropped 8 bases and J dropped 5 bases, with 16 bases sitting between them. The CDR3: CASTTYRAHEQYF. The CDR3 DNA follows: TGTGCCAGCACCACCTACAGGGCCCACGAGCAGTACTTC.

This clonotype occurred a few times. The V call is TRBV5-4, the J call TRBJ2-1; D is uncertain. CDR1 SGHNT and CDR2 YYREEE come from the germline V gene (reference sequence). This CDR3 contains 15 residues. The ends were cut back, 4 bases at V and 8 bases at J, with 19 bases in the middle. CDR3 region: CASSRDTLPADEQFF. The CDR3 bases are TGTGCCAGCAGCCGCGATACTCTCCCTGCCGATGAGCAGTTCTTC.

CDR3 residues: CASSPSHSGNTIYF. CDR3 coding DNA: TGTGCCAGCAGCCCAAGCCACTCTGGAAACACCATATATTTT. The chain couples TRBV3-1 to TRBJ1-3, with D uncertain. Germline CDR1 LGHDT, CDR2 YNNKEL (reference sequence). Trimming removed 4 bases at V and 0 bases at J, with 7 bases between. The CDR3 is 14 residues long. Supplemented by reference TRBV3-1 and TRBJ1-3, the full variable domain reads DTAVSQTPKYLVTQMGNDKSIKCEQNLGHDTMYWYKQDSKKFLKIMFSYNNKELIINETVPNRFSPKSPDKAHLNLHINSLELGDSAVYFCASSPSHSGNTIYFGEGSWLTVV.

In this sample, this clonotype turned up once. This chain's CDR3 is CASRTGSYGYTF. Written as DNA, the CDR3 is TGTGCCAGCAGAACAGGGAGCTATGGCTACACCTTC. The chain links TRBV7-9 to TRBJ1-2, with D possibly TRBD1 on 6 matching bases. Germline lookup yields CDR1 SEHNR and CDR2 FQNEAQ (reference sequence). Trimming removed 6 bases from V and 4 bases from J, with 9 bases in between. The CDR3 extends over 12 amino acids.

This clonotype was observed a handful of times. DNA for the CDR3: TGTGCCAGCAGCTCACACCCAGATCGAGAGACCCAGTACTTC. This gives the protein CASSSHPDRETQYF. The gene calls are TRBV13 and TRBJ2-5; D remains unclear. The CDR3 has 14 residues. The V and J ends lost 4 bases and 4 bases respectively, with 13 bases between them. The germline V gene has CDR1 PRHDT and CDR2 FYEKMQ (reference sequence).